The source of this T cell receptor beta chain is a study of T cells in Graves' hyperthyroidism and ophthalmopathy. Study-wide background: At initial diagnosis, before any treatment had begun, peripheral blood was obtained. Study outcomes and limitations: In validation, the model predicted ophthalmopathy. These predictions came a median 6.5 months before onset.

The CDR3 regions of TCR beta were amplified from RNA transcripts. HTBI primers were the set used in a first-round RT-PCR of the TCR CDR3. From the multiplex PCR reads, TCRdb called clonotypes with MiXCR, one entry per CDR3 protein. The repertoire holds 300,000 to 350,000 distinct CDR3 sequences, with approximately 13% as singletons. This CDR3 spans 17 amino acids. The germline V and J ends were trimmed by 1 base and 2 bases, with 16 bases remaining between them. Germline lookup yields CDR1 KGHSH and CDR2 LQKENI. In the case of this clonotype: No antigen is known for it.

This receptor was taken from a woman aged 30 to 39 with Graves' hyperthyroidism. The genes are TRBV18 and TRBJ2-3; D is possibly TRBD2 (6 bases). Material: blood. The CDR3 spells CASSPLRNSGPTDTQYF. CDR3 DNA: TGTGCCAGCTCACCACTTCGGAATAGCGGACCCACAGATACGCAGTATTTT. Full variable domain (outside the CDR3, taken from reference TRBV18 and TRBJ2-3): NAGVMQNPRHLVRRRGQEARLRCSPMKGHSHVYWYRQLPEEGLKFMVYLQKENIIDESGMPKERFSAEFPKEGPSILRIQQVVRGDSAAYFCASSPLRNSGPTDTQYFGPGTRLTVL.